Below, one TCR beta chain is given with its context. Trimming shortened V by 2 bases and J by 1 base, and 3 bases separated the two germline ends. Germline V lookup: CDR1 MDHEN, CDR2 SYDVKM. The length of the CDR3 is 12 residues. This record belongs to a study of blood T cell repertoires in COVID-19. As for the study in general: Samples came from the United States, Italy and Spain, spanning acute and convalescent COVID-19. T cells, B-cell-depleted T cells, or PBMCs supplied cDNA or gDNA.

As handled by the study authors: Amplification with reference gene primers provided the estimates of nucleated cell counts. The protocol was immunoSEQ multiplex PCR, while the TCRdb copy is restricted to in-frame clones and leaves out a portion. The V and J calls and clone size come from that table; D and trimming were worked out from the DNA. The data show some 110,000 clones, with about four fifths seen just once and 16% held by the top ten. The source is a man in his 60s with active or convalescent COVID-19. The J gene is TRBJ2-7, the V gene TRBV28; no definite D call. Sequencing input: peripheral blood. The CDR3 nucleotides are TGTGCCAGCAGTTTACCATCCTACGAGCAGTACTTC. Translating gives CASSLPSYEQYF.